This T cell receptor (beta chain) derives from a study of T cell clonality in common variable immunodeficiency. This clone was picked up many times. Its target is not known. The CDR3 end falls 3 residues outside the read, so it is completed with the germline J gene. Study-wide results and limits: The cause of increased CVID clonality remains unclear without subpopulation sequencing. CVID subjects had higher TCRbeta clonality than healthy controls, most marked in about a third. CVID subjects shared fewer TCRbeta clones than healthy controls did. Reportedly, TCR beta sequences from common variable immunodeficiency showed fewer deletions and N-nucleotide insertions.

V lost 9 bases to trimming and J lost 2 bases; unmatched junction nucleotides: 3. Germline lookup yields CDR1 ENHRY and CDR2 SYGVKD. The CDR3 has 13 residues. Data came from immunoSEQ multiplex PCR; TCRdb stores just in-frame clones and leaves some out. Listed for the sample are more than 55,000 clones, none seen a single time. The sample consisted of peripheral blood mononuclear cells. The V call is TRBV10-3, the J call TRBJ2-5; 10 bases line up with TRBD1. This TCR was recovered from a person aged 18-69 years in good health. The DNA read from the CDR3 is TGTGCCATTAGGACAGGGGGACAAGAGACC. It is translated as CAIRTGGQET. The whole CDR3 sequence is CAIRTGGQETQYF.